In this sample, the clone carrying this TCR beta chain turned up many times. This sample is part of a study of human T cells and chemical hapten exposure. Study-wide context: Cases of alopecia areata, totalis or universalis occurred in a predominantly female patient group.

MiXCR, applied by TCRdb to the RACE reads, yields one record per CDR3 protein. The sample contains 35,000 to 45,000 distinct CDR3 sequences, around 10% of which appear only once. Regarding time point: pre-sensitization, week 0. This sample's treatment: therapeutic diphenylcyclopropenone sensitization with weekly scalp DPC. Someone pulled total RNA out of unfractionated whole blood. The material was whole blood, obtained in connection with sensitization to the hapten diphenylcyclopropenone (DPC). This TCR was sampled from a woman in her thirties or forties with alopecia areata. Some clones in this sample may be carry-over from other donors' samples.

The CDR3 DNA follows: TGTGCCAGCAGAGGGGGGACACCTTACAATGAGCAGTTCTTC. As protein: CASRGGTPYNEQFF. The chain links TRBV2 to TRBJ2-1, with D perhaps TRBD1 or TRBD2 (6 bases each). CDR3 length equals 14 residues. V lost 6 bases, J lost 4 bases, and 13 bases lay in between. CDR1 is SNHLY, CDR2 FYNNEI, per germline.